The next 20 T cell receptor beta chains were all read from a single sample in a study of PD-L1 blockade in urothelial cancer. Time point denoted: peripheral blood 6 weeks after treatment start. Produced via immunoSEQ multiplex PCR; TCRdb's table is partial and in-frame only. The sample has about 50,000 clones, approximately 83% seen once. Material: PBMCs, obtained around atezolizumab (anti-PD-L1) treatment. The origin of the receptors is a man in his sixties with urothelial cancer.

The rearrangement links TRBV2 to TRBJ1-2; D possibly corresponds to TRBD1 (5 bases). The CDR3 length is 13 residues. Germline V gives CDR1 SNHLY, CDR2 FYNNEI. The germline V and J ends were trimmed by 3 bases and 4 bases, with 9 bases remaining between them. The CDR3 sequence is CASSDGAGYGYTF. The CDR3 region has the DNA TGTGCCAGCAGTGATGGGGCTGGCTATGGCTACACCTTC.

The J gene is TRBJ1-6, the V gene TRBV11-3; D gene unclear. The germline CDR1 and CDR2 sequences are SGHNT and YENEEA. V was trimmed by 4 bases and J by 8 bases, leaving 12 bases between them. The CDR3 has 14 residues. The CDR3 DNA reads TGTGCCAGCAGCTGCCGGTATCAGGATTCACCCCTCCACTTT. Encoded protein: CASSCRYQDSPLHF.

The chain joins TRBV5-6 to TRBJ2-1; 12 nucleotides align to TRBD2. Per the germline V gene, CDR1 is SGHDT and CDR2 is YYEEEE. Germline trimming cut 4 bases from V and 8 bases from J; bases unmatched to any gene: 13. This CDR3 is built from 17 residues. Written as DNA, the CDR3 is TGTGCCAGCAGCAGACGGACTAGCGGGATGGGCGCGGATGAGCAGTTCTTC. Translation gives CASSRRTSGMGADEQFF.

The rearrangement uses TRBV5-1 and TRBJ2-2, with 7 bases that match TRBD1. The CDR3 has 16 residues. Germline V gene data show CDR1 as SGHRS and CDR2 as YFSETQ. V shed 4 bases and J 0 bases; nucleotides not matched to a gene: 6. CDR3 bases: TGCGCCAGCAGCCCTAGGACAGGTTCGAACACCGGGGAGCTGTTTTTT. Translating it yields CASSPRTGSNTGELFF.

The CDR3 DNA sequence: TGTGCCAGCAGCTTGCACAGGGGCGCGGGCACAGATACGCAGTATTTT. It translates to CASSLHRGAGTDTQYF. This chain uses TRBV11-2 with TRBJ2-3, with 7 bases that match TRBD1. CDR3 length: 16 residues. The V segment lost 3 bases and the J segment 1 base; nucleotides outside the gene matches: 7. CDR1 SGHAT and CDR2 FQNNGV come from the germline V gene.

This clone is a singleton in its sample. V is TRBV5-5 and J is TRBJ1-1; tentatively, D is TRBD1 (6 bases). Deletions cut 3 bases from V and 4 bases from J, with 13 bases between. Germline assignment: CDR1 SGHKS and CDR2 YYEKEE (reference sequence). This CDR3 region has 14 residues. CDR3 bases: TGTGCCAGCAGCTCTACAGGGAGAGGCACTGAAGCTTTCTTT. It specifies CASSSTGRGTEAFF.

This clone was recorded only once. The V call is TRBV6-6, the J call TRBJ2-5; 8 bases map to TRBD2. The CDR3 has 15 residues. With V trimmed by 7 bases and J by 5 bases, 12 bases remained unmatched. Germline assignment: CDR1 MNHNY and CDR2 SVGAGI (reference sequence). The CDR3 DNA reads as TGTGCCAGCACCCACACCGGCGGCGGGAGGGAGACCCAGTACTTC. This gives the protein CASTHTGGGRETQYF.

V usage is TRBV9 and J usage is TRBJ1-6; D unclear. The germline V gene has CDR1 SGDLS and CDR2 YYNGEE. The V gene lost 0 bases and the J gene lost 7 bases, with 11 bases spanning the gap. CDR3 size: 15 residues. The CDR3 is CASSVGKWENSPLHF. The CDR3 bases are TGTGCCAGCAGCGTAGGGAAATGGGAGAATTCACCCCTCCACTTT.

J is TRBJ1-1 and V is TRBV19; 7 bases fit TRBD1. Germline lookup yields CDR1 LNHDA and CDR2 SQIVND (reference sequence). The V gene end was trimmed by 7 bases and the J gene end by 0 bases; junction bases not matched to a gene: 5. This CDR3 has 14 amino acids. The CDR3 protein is CASTMGQLNTEAFF. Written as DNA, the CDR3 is TGTGCCAGTACTATGGGACAGTTGAACACTGAAGCTTTCTTT. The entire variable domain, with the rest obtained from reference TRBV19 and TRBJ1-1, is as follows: DGGITQSPKYLFRKEGQNVTLSCEQNLNHDAMYWYRQDPGQGLRLIYYSQIVNDFQKGDIAEGYSVSREKKESFPLTVTSAQKNPTAFYLCASTMGQLNTEAFFGQGTRLTVV.

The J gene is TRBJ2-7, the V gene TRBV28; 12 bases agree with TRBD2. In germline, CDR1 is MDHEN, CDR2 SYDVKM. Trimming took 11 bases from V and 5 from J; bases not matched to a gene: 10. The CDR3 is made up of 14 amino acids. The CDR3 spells CAADSSGRGDEQYF. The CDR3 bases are TGTGCCGCCGATTCTAGCGGGAGGGGGGACGAGCAGTACTTC.

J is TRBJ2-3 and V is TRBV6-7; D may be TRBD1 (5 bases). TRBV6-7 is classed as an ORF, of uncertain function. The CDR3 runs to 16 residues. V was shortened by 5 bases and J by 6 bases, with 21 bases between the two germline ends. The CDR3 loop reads CASSPLLGALGDTQYF. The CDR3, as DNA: TGTGCCAGCAGTCCCCTTTTAGGGGCCCTCGGGGATACGCAGTATTTT.

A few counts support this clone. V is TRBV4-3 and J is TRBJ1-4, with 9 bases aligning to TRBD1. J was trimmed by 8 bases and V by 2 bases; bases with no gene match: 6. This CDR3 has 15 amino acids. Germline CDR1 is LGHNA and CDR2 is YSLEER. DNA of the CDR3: TGCGCCAGCAGCCAATTTAGGACAGGGGAAGAAAAACTGTTTTTT. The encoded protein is CASSQFRTGEEKLFF.

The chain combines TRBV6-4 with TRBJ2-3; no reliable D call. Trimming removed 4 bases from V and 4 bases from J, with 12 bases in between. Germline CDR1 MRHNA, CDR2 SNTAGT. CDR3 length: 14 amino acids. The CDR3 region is CASSVYAESDTQYF. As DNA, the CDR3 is TGTGCCAGCAGTGTGTACGCGGAGTCAGATACGCAGTATTTT.

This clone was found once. The CDR3 reads CASSQPGHLNTEAFF. CDR3 nucleotides: TGTGCCAGCAGCCAACCCGGACATCTGAACACTGAAGCTTTCTTT. The gene calls are TRBV14 and TRBJ1-1; perhaps TRBD1 as D (5 bases). The germline V gene has CDR1 SGHDN and CDR2 FVKESK. This CDR3 is built from 15 residues. The V and J ends lost 2 bases and 0 bases respectively, with 10 bases between them.

The CDR3 bases are TGTGCCAGCAGACCCGCCAGGGGGGATGGCTACACCTTC. Amino acids: CASRPARGDGYTF. The rearrangement links TRBV7-8 to TRBJ1-2; 7 positions agree with TRBD1. Trimming at V came to 6 bases and at J to 6 bases, leaving 7 bases not matched to a gene. The CDR3 covers 13 residues. In germline, CDR1 is SGHVS, CDR2 FQNEAQ.

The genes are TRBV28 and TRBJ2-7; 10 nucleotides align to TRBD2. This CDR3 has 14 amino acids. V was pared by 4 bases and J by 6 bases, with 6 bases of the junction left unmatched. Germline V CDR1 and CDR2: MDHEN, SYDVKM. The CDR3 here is CASSSGLAAGEQYF. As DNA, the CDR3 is TGTGCCAGCAGTTCCGGACTAGCGGCCGGCGAGCAGTACTTC.

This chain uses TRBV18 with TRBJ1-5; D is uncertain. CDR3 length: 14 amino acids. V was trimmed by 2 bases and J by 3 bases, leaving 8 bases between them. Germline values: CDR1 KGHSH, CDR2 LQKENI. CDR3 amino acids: CASSPTPINQPQHF. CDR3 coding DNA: TGTGCCAGCTCACCAACCCCTATCAATCAGCCCCAGCATTTT.

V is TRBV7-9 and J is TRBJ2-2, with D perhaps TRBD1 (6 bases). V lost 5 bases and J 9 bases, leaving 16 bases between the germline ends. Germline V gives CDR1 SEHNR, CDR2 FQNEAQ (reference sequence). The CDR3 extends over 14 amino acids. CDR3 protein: CASSLRQERRELFF. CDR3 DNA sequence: TGTGCCAGCAGCCTCCGACAGGAGCGTCGGGAGCTGTTTTTT.

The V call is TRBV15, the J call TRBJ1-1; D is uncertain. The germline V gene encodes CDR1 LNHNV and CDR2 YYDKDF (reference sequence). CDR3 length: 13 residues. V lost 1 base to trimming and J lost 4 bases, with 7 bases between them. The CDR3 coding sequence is TGTGCCACCAGCAGAGCTCGGGTCACTGAAGCTTTCTTT. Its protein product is CATSRARVTEAFF.

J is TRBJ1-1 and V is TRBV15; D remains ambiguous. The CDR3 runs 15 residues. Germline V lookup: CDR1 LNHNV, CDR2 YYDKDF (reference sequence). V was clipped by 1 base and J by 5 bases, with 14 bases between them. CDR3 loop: CATSRVLEGGTEAFF. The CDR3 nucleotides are TGTGCCACCAGCAGAGTCCTGGAGGGAGGTACTGAAGCTTTCTTT.